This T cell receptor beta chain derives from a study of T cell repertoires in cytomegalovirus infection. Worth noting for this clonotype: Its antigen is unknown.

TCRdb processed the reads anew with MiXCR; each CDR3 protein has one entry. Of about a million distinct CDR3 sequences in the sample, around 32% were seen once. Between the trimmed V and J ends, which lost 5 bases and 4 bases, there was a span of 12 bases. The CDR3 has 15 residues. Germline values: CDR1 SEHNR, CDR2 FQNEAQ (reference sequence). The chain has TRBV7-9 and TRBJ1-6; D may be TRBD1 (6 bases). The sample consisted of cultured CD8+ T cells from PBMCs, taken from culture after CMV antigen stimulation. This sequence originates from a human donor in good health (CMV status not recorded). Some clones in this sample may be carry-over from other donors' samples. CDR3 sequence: CASSIGTLYNSPLHF. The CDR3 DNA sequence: TGTGCCAGCAGCATAGGGACACTTTATAATTCACCCCTCCACTTT.